A selection of T cell receptor beta chains follows, all from one sample in a study of OX40 agonist ivuxolimab in advanced cancers. Data came from immunoSEQ multiplex PCR; TCRdb stores just in-frame clones and leaves some out. The sample lists 40,000 to 45,000 clones, about 87% occurring once. Here the sequenced sample was CD4+ or CD8+ T cells sorted from blood, taken in a trial of the OX40 agonist ivuxolimab. All receptors derive from an adult with an advanced solid tumor such as melanoma, head and neck, liver or kidney cancer. CDR3s include the opening cysteine and the closing phenylalanine or tryptophan. Each record gives: clone size, V gene, J gene, CDR3 length, D gene, CDR3 DNA, CDR3 protein. A D gene is named only where the DNA matches it firmly. The size of a clone is reported for some rows only, either as once, few or many, or as a class for expanded clones.

-	TRBV4-1	TRBJ2-5	17	-	TGCGCCAGCAGCCAAGATCTGAGAGGGTACGGCCAAGAGACCCAGTACTTC	CASSQDLRGYGQETQYF
few	TRBV5-1	TRBJ2-7	15	TRBD2	TGCGCCAGCAGCGCTGGACTAGCGGACAATTACGAGCAGTACTTC	CASSAGLADNYEQYF
-	TRBV11-2	TRBJ1-2	13	-	TGTGCCAGCAGCTTAGAGGACGGCTGGGGCTACACCTTC	CASSLEDGWGYTF
-	TRBV9	TRBJ2-5	14	-	TGTGCCAGCAGCGTAGGAAATGTACAAGAGACCCAGTACTTC	CASSVGNVQETQYF
-	TRBV28	TRBJ1-2	16	TRBD1	TGTGCCAGCAGCAATACTCCAGGGGGCAATAACTATGGCTACACCTTC	CASSNTPGGNNYGYTF
once	TRBV12-2	TRBJ2-1	15	-	-	CASRLVAGGNNEQFF
-	TRBV28	TRBJ2-7	14	TRBD2	TGTGCCAGCAGTTCGGGGGGGCCTGCTCACGAGCAGTACTTC	CASSSGGPAHEQYF
-	TRBV19	TRBJ2-5	18	-	TGTGCCAGTAGTACGCGCAGACCTAGCGCGGGCATCCAAGAGACCCAGTACTTC	CASSTRRPSAGIQETQYF
-	TRBV28	TRBJ2-5	13	-	TGTGCCGACACCCGGGACGGTACAGAGACCCAGTACTTC	CADTRDGTETQYF
-	TRBV27	TRBJ1-2	14	TRBD1	TGTGCCAGCAGAATGGACAGGGCCGCGCGCGGCTACACCTTC	CASRMDRAARGYTF
-	TRBV27	TRBJ2-1	13	-	TGTGCCAGCAGTTTTTTGGGGGACAATGAGCAGTTCTTC	CASSFLGDNEQFF
-	TRBV21-1	TRBJ2-7	15	-	TGTGCCAGCAGCAAAGGTGGGACTAGTTTCTACGAGCAGTACTTC	CASSKGGTSFYEQYF
-	TRBV15	TRBJ1-5	12	-	TGTGCCACCAGCAGAGACGGTCAGCCCCAGCATTTT	CATSRDGQPQHF
-	TRBV6-5	TRBJ2-7	15	TRBD2	TGTGCCAGCAGTTACTCGAACGGGAGGGGTTACGAGCAGTACTTC	CASSYSNGRGYEQYF
-	TRBV27	TRBJ2-1	14	TRBD2	TGTGCCAGCAGTTTAGCGCGGGGGGCTGGGGAGCAGTTCTTC	CASSLARGAGEQFF
-	TRBV27	TRBJ2-3	16	TRBD2	TGTGCCAGCAGTCCAGGCGGGCTAGCGGGAGGAAATACGCAGTATTTT	CASSPGGLAGGNTQYF
few	TRBV5-1	TRBJ2-1	16	TRBD2	TGCGCCAGCAGCTCCCTAGCGGGAGGGCCAAACAATGAGCAGTTCTTC	CASSSLAGGPNNEQFF
-	TRBV5-1	TRBJ2-5	14	-	TGCGCCAGCAGCCCACGGAGGGTTCAGGAGACCCAGTACTTC	CASSPRRVQETQYF